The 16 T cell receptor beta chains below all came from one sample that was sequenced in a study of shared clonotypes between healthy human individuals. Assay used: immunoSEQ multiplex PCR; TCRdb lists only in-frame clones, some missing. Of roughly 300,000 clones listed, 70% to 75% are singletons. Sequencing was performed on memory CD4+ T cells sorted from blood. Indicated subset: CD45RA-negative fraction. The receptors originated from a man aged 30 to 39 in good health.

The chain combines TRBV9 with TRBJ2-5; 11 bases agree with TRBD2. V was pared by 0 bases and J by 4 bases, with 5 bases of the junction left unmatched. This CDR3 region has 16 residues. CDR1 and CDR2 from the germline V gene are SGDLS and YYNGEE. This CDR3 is CASSVDSGRAGETQYF. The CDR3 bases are TGTGCCAGCAGCGTAGATAGCGGGAGGGCCGGAGAGACCCAGTACTTC.

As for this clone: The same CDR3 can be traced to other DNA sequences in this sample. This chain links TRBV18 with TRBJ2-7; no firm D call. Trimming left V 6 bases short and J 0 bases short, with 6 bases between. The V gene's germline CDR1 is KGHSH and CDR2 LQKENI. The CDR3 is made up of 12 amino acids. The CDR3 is CASSPSSYEQYF. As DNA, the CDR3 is TGTGCCAGCTCGCCTAGCTCCTACGAGCAGTACTTC.

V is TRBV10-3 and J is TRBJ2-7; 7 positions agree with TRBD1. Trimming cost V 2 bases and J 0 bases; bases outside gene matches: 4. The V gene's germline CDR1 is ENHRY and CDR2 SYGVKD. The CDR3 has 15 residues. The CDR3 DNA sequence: TGTGCCATCAGTGAGGCGTGGGACAGCTCCTACGAGCAGTACTTC. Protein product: CAISEAWDSSYEQYF.

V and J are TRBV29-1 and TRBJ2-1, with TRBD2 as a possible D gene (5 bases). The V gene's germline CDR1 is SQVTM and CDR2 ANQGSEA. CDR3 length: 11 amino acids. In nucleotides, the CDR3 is TGCAGTTGGTCGAGGGCGAATGAGCAGTTCTTC. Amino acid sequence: CSWSRANEQFF.

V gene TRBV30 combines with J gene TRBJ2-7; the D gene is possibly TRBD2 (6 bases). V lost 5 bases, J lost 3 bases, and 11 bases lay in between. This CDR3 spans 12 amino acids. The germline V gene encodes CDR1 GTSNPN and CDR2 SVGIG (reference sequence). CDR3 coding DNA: TGTGCCTGGTCGGATAGCGGCTACGAGCAGTACTTC. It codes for CAWSDSGYEQYF.

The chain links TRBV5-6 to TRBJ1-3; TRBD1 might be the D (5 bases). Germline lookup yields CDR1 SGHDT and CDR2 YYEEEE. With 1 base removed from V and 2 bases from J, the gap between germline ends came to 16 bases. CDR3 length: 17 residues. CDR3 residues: CASSLSGRTRPGNTIYF. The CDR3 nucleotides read TGTGCCAGCAGCTTGTCCGGCAGGACACGTCCTGGAAACACCATATATTTT.

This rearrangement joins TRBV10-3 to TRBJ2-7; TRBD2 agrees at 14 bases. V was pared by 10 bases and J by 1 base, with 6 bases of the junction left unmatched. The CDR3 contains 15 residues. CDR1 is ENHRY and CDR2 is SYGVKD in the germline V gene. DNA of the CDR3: TGTGCCACCAGGACTAGCGGGAGGCATTCCTACGAGCAGTACTTC. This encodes CATRTSGRHSYEQYF.

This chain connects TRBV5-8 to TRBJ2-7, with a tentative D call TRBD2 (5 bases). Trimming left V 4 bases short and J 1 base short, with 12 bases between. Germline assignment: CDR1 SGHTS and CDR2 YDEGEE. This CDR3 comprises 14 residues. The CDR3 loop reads CASSKSGFSYEQYF. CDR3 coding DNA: TGTGCCAGCAGCAAATCGGGATTTTCCTACGAGCAGTACTTC.

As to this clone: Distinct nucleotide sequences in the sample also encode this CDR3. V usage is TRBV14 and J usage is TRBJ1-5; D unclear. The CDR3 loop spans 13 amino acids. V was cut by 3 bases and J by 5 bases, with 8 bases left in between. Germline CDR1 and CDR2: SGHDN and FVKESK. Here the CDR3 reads CASSQGLDQPQHF. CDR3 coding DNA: TGTGCCAGCAGCCAGGGGTTAGATCAGCCCCAGCATTTT.

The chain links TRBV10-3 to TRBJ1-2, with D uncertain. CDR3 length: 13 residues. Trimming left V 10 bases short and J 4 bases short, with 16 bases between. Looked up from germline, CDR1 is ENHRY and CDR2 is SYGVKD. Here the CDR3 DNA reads TGTGCCAGCGGAGAGTTACCCTCCTATGGCTACACCTTC. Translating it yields CASGELPSYGYTF.

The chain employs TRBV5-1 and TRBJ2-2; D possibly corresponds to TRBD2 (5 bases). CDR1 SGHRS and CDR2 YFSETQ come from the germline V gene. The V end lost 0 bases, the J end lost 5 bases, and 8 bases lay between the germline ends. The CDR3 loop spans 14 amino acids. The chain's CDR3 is CASSLGTLTGELFF. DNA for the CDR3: TGCGCCAGCAGCTTGGGGACTCTTACCGGGGAGCTGTTTTTT.

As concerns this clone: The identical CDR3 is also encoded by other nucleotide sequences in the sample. The CDR3 here is CASSPQGSEKLFF. CDR3 DNA sequence: TGTGCCAGCTCACCACAGGGGTCTGAAAAACTGTTTTTT. The chain has TRBV18 and TRBJ1-4; D is possibly TRBD1 (5 bases). The CDR3 covers 13 residues. Trimming removed 1 base from V and 7 bases from J, with 7 bases in between. Germline V gene lookup returns CDR1 KGHSH and CDR2 LQKENI.

The CDR3 sequence is CASKEFPAGGFSYTF. CDR3 coding DNA: TGTGCCAGCAAGGAGTTCCCGGCAGGCGGATTCAGCTACACCTTC. This sequence joins TRBV6-5 and TRBJ1-2; D call uncertain. The V gene's germline CDR1 is MNHEY and CDR2 SVGAGI. The CDR3 consists of 15 residues. V dropped 7 bases and J dropped 9 bases, with 24 bases sitting between them.

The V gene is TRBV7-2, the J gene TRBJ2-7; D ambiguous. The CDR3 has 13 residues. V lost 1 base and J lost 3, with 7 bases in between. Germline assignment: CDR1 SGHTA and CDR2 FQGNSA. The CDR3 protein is CASSLGQVYEQYF. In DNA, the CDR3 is TGTGCCAGCAGCTTAGGGCAGGTCTACGAGCAGTACTTC.

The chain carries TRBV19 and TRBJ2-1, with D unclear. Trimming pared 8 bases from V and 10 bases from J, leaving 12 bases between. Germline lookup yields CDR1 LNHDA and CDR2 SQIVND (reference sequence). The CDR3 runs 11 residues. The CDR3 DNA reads TGTGCCAGTCGTGGGGTGCGGGAGCAGTTCTTC. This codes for CASRGVREQFF.

The CDR3 sequence is CASSGLNEQFF. In DNA form, the CDR3 reads TGTGCCAGCAGCGGACTAAATGAGCAGTTCTTC. The chain combines TRBV11-3 with TRBJ2-1; D is perhaps TRBD2 (6 bases). The germline V and J ends were trimmed by 5 bases and 7 bases, with 6 bases remaining between them. This CDR3 region has 11 residues. From germline, CDR1 is SGHNT and CDR2 YENEEA.